This T cell receptor (beta chain) emerged from a study of blood T cell repertoires in COVID-19. Germline V gives CDR1 LNHDA, CDR2 SQIVND (reference sequence). The CDR3 is made up of 18 amino acids. V trimming: 3 bases; J trimming: 6 bases; junction bases outside the gene matches: 19. Profiled with immunoSEQ multiplex PCR; TCRdb holds only in-frame clones, not every one. There are just over 350,000 clones in the sample; more than 75% occur only once, and under 3% lies in the top ten. Those who participated ranged in age from roughly 18 to 89 years and resided in approximately 23 US areas. Sequenced input: PBMCs or T cells enriched from blood (not recorded which). The sequence was obtained from a woman aged 25 to 45 who had recovered from COVID-19. This chain connects TRBV19 to TRBJ1-2, with 7 nucleotides matching TRBD1. Here the CDR3 reads CASSMGRQGRGLGDGYTF. CDR3 nucleotide sequence: TGTGCCAGTAGTATGGGAAGACAGGGAAGAGGCCTAGGGGATGGCTACACCTTC.